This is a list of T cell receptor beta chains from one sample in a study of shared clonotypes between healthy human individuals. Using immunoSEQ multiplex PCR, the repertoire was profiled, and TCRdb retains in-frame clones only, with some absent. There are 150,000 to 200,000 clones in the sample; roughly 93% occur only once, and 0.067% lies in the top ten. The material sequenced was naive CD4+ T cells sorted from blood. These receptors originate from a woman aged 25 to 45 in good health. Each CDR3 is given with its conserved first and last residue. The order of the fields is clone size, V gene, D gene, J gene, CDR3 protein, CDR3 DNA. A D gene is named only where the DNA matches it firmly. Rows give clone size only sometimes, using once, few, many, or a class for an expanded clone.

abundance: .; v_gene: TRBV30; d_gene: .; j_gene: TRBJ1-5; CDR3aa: CAWSGTVSNQPQHF; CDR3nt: TGTGCCTGGAGCGGGACGGTTAGCAATCAGCCCCAGCATTTT
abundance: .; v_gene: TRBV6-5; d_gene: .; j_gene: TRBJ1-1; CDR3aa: CATRSSGTNTEAFF; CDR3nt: TGTGCCACCCGCTCTAGTGGTACGAACACTGAAGCTTTCTTT
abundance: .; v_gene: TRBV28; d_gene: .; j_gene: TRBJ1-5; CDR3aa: CASSFGAGVQPQHF; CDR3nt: TGTGCCAGCAGTTTTGGGGCAGGGGTTCAGCCCCAGCATTTT
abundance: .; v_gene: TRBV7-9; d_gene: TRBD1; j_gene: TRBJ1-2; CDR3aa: CASSYGDRDWDYTF; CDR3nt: TGTGCCAGCAGCTATGGGGACAGGGATTGGGACTACACCTTC
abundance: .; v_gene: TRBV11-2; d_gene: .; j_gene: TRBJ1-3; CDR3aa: CASSSGWGNTIYF; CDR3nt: TGTGCCAGCAGTTCCGGATGGGGAAACACCATATATTTT
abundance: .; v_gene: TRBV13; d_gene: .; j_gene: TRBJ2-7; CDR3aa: CASSFQGSYEQYF; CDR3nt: TGTGCCAGCAGCTTTCAGGGCTCCTACGAGCAGTACTTC
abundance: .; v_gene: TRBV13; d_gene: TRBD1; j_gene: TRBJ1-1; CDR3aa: CASSLNLGTGWNTEAFF; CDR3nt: TGTGCCAGCAGCTTAAACTTGGGGACAGGGTGGAACACTGAAGCTTTCTTT
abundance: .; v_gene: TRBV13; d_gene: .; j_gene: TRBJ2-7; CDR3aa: CASSLAWTDSYEQYF; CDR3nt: TGTGCCAGCAGCTTAGCCTGGACGGACTCCTACGAGCAGTACTTC
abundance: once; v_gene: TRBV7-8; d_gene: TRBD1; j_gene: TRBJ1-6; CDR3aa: CASSLAGGTGLGSPLHF; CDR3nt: TGTGCCAGCAGCTTAGCGGGTGGGACAGGGTTAGGTTCACCCCTCCACTTT
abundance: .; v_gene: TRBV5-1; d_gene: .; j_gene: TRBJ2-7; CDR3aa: CASSLGTLGGASSYEQYF; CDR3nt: TGCGCCAGCAGCTTGGGAACCTTAGGAGGGGCGAGCTCCTACGAGCAGTACTTC
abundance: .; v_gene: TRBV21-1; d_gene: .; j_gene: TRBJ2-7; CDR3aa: CASSSSGTAHEQYF; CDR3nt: TGTGCCAGCAGCAGCTCAGGGACAGCTCACGAGCAGTACTTC
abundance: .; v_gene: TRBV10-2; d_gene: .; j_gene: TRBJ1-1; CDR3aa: CATGGRGATEAFF; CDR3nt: TGCGCCACTGGGGGGAGGGGAGCGACTGAAGCTTTCTTT
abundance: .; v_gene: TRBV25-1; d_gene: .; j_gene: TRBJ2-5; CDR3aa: CASKGGAQTGEQYF; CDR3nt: TGTGCCAGCAAAGGGGGAGCCCAAACGGGGGAGCAGTACTTC
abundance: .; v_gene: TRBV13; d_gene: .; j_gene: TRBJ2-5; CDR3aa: CASSSSETQYF; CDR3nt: TGTGCCAGCAGCTCGTCAGAGACCCAGTACTTC
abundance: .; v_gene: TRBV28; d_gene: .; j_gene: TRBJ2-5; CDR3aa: CASSLSGGAWETQYF; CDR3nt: TGTGCCAGCAGTCTTTCAGGGGGGGCCTGGGAGACCCAGTACTTC
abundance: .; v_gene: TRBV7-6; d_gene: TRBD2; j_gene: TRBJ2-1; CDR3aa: CASSWGTSGNNEQFF; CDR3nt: TGTGCCAGCAGCTGGGGGACTAGCGGGAACAATGAGCAGTTCTTC
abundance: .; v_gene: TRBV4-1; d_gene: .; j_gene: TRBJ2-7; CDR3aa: CASSQGISYEQYF; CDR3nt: TGCGCCAGCAGCCAAGGGATTAGCTACGAGCAGTACTTC
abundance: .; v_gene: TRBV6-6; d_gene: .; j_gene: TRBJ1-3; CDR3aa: CASSYETVSGNTIYF; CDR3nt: TGTGCCAGCAGTTACGAGACGGTCTCTGGAAACACCATATATTTT
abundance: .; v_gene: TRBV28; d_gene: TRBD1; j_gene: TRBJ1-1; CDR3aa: CASSSGQGLDEAFF; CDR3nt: TGTGCCAGCAGTAGCGGACAGGGACTCGATGAAGCTTTCTTT
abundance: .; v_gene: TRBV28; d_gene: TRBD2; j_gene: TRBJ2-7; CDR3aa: CASSKGTSGSYEQYF; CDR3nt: TGTGCCAGCAGCAAGGGGACTAGCGGTTCCTACGAGCAGTACTTC
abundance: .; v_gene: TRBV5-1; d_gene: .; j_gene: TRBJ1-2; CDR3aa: CASSLGHPGTYGYTF; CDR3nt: TGCGCCAGCAGCTTGGGACACCCCGGGACTTATGGCTACACCTTC
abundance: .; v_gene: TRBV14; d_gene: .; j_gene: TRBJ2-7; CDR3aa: CASSRGVAGSEQYF; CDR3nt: TGTGCCAGCAGCCGAGGAGTAGCTGGATCCGAGCAGTACTTC
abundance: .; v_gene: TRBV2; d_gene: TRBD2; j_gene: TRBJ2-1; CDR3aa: CAGGSGTRYEQFF; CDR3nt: TGTGCCGGGGGTTCCGGGACTAGGTATGAGCAGTTCTTC
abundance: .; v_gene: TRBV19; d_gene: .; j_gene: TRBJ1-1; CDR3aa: CASIETGNTEAFF; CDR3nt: TGTGCCAGTATCGAAACAGGGAACACTGAAGCTTTCTTT
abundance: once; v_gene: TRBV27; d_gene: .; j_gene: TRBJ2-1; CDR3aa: CASSLSGYVSYNEQFF; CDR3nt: TGTGCCAGCAGTTTATCAGGGTACGTATCCTACAATGAGCAGTTCTTC
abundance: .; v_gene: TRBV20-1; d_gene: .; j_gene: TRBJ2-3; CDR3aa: CSARDVDTQYF; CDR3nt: TGCAGTGCTAGAGATGTGGATACGCAGTATTTT
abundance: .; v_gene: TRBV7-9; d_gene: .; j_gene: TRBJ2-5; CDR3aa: CASSLLGVQETQYF; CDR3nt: TGCGCCAGCAGCTTATTGGGGGTACAAGAGACCCAGTACTTC
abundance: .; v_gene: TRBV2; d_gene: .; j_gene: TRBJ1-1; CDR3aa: CASSPAAAGMNTEAFF; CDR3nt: TGTGCCAGCAGCCCAGCGGCTGCAGGGATGAACACTGAAGCTTTCTTT
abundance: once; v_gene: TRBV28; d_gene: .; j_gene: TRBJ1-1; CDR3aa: CASRKQGDEAFF; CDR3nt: TGTGCCAGCAGAAAACAGGGAGATGAAGCTTTCTTT
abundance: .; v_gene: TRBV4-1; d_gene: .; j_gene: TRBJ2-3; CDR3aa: CASSRLEADTQYF; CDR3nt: TGCGCCAGCAGCCGATTAGAGGCAGATACGCAGTATTTT
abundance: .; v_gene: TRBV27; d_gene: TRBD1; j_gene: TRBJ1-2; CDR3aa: CASSLSRTGNYGYTF; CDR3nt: TGTGCCAGCAGTTTATCTAGGACAGGGAACTATGGCTACACCTTC
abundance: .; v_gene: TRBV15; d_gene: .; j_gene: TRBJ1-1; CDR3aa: CATSRERVNTEAFF; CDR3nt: TGTGCCACCAGCAGAGAAAGGGTCAACACTGAAGCTTTCTTT
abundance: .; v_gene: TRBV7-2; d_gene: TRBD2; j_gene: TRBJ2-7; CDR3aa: CASSFSGRASYEQYF; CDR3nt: TGTGCCAGCAGCTTTAGCGGGAGGGCTTCCTACGAGCAGTACTTC
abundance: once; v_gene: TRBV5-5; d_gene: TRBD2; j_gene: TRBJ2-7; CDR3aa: CASFLAGGPGYEQYF; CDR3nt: TGTGCCAGCTTTTTGGCGGGAGGGCCTGGGTACGAGCAGTACTTC
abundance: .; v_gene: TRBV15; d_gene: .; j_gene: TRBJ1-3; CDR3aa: CATSRDISGNTIYF; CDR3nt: TGTGCCACCAGCAGAGACATCTCTGGAAACACCATATATTTT
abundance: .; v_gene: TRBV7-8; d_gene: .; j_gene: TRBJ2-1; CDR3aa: CASSLVLGGLSYNEQFF; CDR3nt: TGTGCCAGCAGCTTAGTATTGGGGGGCTTGTCCTACAATGAGCAGTTCTTC
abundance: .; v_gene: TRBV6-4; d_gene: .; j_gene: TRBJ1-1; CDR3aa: CASSDSWGGRGAFF; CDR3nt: TGTGCCAGCAGTGACTCATGGGGCGGGCGCGGAGCTTTCTTT
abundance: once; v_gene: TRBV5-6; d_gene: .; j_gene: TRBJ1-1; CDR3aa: CASSWANTEAFF; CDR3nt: TGTGCCAGCAGCTGGGCTAACACTGAAGCTTTCTTT
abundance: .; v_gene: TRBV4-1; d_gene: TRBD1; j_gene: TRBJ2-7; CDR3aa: CASSSALDRGYEQYF; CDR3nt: TGCGCCAGCAGCTCAGCTTTGGACAGGGGCTACGAGCAGTACTTC
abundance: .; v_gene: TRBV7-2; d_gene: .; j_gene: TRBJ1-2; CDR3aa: CASSWIPRANYGYTF; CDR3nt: TGTGCCAGCAGCTGGATTCCTAGAGCTAACTATGGCTACACCTTC
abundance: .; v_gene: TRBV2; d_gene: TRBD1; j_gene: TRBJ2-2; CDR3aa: CASSGQGARTGELFF; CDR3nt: TGTGCCAGCAGTGGCCAGGGGGCCCGCACCGGGGAGCTGTTTTTT